This TCR beta chain was recovered during a study of CD8 T cells in Susac syndrome. An amount of RNA that ranged from roughly 0.45 to 1 ug was reverse transcribed with random hexamers. The method of amplification for TCR beta CDR3 was immunoSEQ multiplex PCR, covering 54 Vbeta and 13 Jbeta. MiXCR, run by TCRdb on the immunoSEQ multiplex PCR reads, gives a single entry per CDR3 protein. The sample gives about 26,000 distinct CDR3 sequences, roughly 92% of which show up once; 0.27% is in the top ten. Germline V gene lookup returns CDR1 MNHEY and CDR2 SVGAGI. V lost 5 bases to trimming and J lost 5 bases, with 19 bases between them. The CDR3 runs to 16 residues. TCR beta sequences were obtained from blood CD8+ and CD4+ T cells.

The chain joins TRBV6-5 to TRBJ2-1; D ambiguous. The TCR originated in a human donor in good health. The sample comprised CD8+ T cells from PBMCs. As DNA, the CDR3 is TGTGCCAGCAGTATACGCCCGTGGGCCGCCAACAATGAGCAGTTCTTC. This encodes CASSIRPWAANNEQFF.